Listed below are T cell receptor beta chains from one sample, sequenced in a study of metastatic and nonmetastatic thyroid tumors. TCRdb recomputed clones from the PCR reads via MiXCR. Altogether about 16,000 clones are present, approximately 30% being singletons, with the ten largest covering about 10%. The sample was blood. The receptors were sampled from a female donor with papillary thyroid cancer or a benign thyroid nodule (not recorded which). Some clones in this sample may be carry-over from other donors' samples. CDR3s include the opening cysteine and the closing phenylalanine or tryptophan. A D gene is named only where the DNA matches it firmly. Expanded clones are given a class, and other clones once, few, many or no size at all.

J: TRBJ1-5
D: TRBD1
V: TRBV6-1
size: medium-sized
CDR3: CASSETGGYNQPQHF
DNA: TGTGCCAGCAGTGAAACAGGGGGGTACAATCAGCCCCAGCATTTT

J: TRBJ2-4
D: -
V: TRBV28
size: many
CDR3: CASSLSRGGVENIQYF
DNA: TGTGCCAGCAGTTTATCCCGCGGCGGGGTCGAAAACATTCAGTACTTC

J: TRBJ2-3
D: -
V: TRBV15
size: -
CDR3: CATSRGGTRSDTQYF
DNA: TGTGCCACCAGCAGAGGGGGGACCAGATCAGATACGCAGTATTTC

J: TRBJ2-7
D: -
V: TRBV7-3
size: -
CDR3: CASSMGGVSYEQYF
DNA: TGTGCCAGCAGCATGGGTGGGGTTTCCTACGAGCAGTACTTC

J: TRBJ2-1
D: -
V: TRBV12-3/TRBV12-4
size: -
CDR3: CASSLGNEQFF
DNA: TGTGCCAGCAGTTTAGGCAATGAGCAGTTCTTC

J: TRBJ2-7
D: -
V: TRBV6-5
size: medium-sized
CDR3: CASSYSRGGGYEQYF
DNA: TGTGCCAGCAGTTACTCGAGGGGGGGGGGATACGAGCAGTACTTC

J: TRBJ1-1
D: TRBD1
V: TRBV5-1
size: many
CDR3: CASSLGQGRDFTEAFF
DNA: TGCGCCAGCAGCTTGGGACAGGGACGGGATTTCACTGAAGCTTTCTTT

J: TRBJ1-5
D: -
V: TRBV11-2
size: once
CDR3: CASSLDGISNQPQHF
DNA: TGTGCCAGCAGCTTGGATGGGATTAGCAATCAGCCCCAGCATTTT

J: TRBJ1-2
D: -
V: TRBV7-2
size: -
CDR3: CASSLKLNYGYTF
DNA: TGTGCCAGCAGCTTAAAACTGAACTATGGCTACACCTTC

J: TRBJ1-1
D: -
V: TRBV7-6
size: -
CDR3: CASSLAKGLLNTEAFF
DNA: TGTGCCAGCAGCTTAGCGAAGGGACTTCTGAACACTGAAGCTTTCTTT

J: TRBJ2-1
D: TRBD2
V: TRBV15
size: -
CDR3: CATSRGLAGMLNEQFF
DNA: TGTGCCACCAGCAGAGGACTAGCCGGGATGCTCAATGAGCAGTTCTTC

J: TRBJ1-1
D: TRBD1
V: TRBV30
size: medium-sized
CDR3: CAWSPPDRGSTEAFF
DNA: TGTGCCTGGAGTCCCCCGGACAGGGGGTCCACTGAAGCTTTCTTT

J: TRBJ1-2
D: -
V: TRBV5-1
size: medium-sized
CDR3: CASSLDEGGTGYTF
DNA: TGCGCCAGCAGCTTGGACGAGGGGGGTACCGGCTACACCTTC

J: TRBJ1-2
D: -
V: TRBV3-1
size: -
CDR3: CASSQDTRQGTGGYTF
DNA: TGTGCCAGCAGCCAAGATACACGGCAGGGTACCGGTGGCTACACCTTC

J: TRBJ2-3
D: -
V: TRBV7-9
size: -
CDR3: CASSPTWTKMYF
DNA: TGTGCCAGCAGCCCCACCTGGACAAAAATGTATTTT

J: TRBJ2-2
D: -
V: TRBV28
size: few
CDR3: CASETSNTGELFF
DNA: TGTGCCAGCGAGACCTCTAACACCGGGGAGCTGTTTTTT

J: TRBJ2-7
D: -
V: TRBV29-1
size: many
CDR3: CSVEGSATGTQTYEQYF
DNA: TGCAGCGTTGAAGGCTCCGCGACCGGGACACAAACCTACGAGCAGTACTTC

J: TRBJ1-6
D: -
V: TRBV4-2
size: once
CDR3: CASSQAAGESIGVSF
DNA: TGTGCCAGCAGCCAAGCCGCAGGGGAGAGTATCGGAGTCAGCTTT

J: TRBJ1-2
D: -
V: TRBV11-1
size: many
CDR3: CASSWTPGFVVVGYTF
DNA: TGTGCCAGCAGCTGGACCCCCGGGTTCGTGGTTGTCGGCTACACCTTC

J: TRBJ2-3
D: -
V: TRBV11-2
size: -
CDR3: CASSSLGGAVSDTQYF
DNA: TGTGCCAGCAGCTCCCTCGGTGGGGCCGTCAGTGATACGCAGTATTTT

J: TRBJ1-2
D: -
V: TRBV7-9
size: medium-sized
CDR3: CASSLATYGYTF
DNA: TGTGCCAGCAGCTTAGCTACCTATGGCTACACCTTC

J: TRBJ2-2
D: TRBD2
V: TRBV20-1
size: -
CDR3: CSAFTSGSVTGELFF
DNA: TGCAGTGCTTTCACTAGCGGGAGCGTCACCGGGGAGCTGTTTTTT

J: TRBJ2-1
D: -
V: TRBV20-1
size: -
CDR3: CSARLASRNEQFF
DNA: TGCAGTGCTAGACTAGCAAGCAGAAATGAGCAGTTCTTC

J: TRBJ1-2
D: -
V: TRBV24-1
size: medium-sized
CDR3: CATRGTDYGYTF
DNA: TGTGCCACCAGAGGGACCGACTATGGCTACACCTTC

J: TRBJ1-5
D: TRBD1
V: TRBV15
size: -
CDR3: CATSRVSGTASNQPQHF
DNA: TGTGCCACCAGCAGGGTATCCGGGACAGCCTCTAATCAGCCCCAGCATTTT

J: TRBJ2-3
D: -
V: TRBV20-1
size: many
CDR3: CSALPLSTDTQYF
DNA: TGCAGTGCCTTACCCTTGAGTACAGATACGCAGTATTTT